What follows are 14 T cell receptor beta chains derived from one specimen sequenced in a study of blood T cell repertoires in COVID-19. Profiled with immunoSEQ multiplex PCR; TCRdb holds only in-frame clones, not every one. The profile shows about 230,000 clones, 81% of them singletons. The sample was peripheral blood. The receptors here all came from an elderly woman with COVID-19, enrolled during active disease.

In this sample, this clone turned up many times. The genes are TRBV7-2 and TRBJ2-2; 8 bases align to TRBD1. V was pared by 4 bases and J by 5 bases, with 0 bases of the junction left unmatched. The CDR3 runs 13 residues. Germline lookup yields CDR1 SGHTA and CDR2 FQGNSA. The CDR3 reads CASSWTGTGELFF. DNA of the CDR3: TGTGCCAGCAGCTGGACAGGGACCGGGGAGCTGTTTTTT.

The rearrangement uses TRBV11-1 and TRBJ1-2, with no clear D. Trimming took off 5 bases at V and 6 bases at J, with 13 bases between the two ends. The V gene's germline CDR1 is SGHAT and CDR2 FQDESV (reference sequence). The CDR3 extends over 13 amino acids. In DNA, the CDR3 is TGTGCCAGCAGCCCCTCTCTCGCAGATGGCTACACCTTC. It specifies CASSPSLADGYTF.

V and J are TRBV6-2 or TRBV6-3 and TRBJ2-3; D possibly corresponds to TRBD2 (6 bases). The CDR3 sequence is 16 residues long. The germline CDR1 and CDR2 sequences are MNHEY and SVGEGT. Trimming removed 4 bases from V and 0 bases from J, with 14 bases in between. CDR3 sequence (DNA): TGTGCCAGCAGTTTCGGGACTGGGACTAGCACAGATACGCAGTATTTT. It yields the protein CASSFGTGTSTDTQYF.

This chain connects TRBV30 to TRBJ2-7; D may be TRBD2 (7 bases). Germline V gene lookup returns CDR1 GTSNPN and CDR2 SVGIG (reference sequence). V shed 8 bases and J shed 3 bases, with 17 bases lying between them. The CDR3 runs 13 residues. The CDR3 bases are TGTGCCGGAGGCCGAGGGGGGGTCTACGAGCAGTACTTC. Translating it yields CAGGRGGVYEQYF.

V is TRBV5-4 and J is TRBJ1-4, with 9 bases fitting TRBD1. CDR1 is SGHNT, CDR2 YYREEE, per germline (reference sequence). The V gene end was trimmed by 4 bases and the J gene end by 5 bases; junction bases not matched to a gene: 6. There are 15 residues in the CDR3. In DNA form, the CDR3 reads TGTGCCAGCAGCAAGGACAGGGGCCGGAATGAAAAACTGTTTTTT. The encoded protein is CASSKDRGRNEKLFF.

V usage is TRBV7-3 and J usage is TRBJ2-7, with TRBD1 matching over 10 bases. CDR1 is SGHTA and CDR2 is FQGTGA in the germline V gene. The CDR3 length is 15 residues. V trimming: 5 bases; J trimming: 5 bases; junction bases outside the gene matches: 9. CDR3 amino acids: CASSDGGQGIDEQYF. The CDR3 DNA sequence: TGTGCCAGCAGCGATGGGGGACAGGGGATCGACGAGCAGTACTTC.

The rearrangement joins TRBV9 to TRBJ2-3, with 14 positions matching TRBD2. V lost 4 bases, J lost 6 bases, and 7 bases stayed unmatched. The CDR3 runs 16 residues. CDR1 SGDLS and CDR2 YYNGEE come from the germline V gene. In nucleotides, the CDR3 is TGTGCCAGCAGCCTACAGACTAGCGGGAGGGCCGATACGCAGTATTTT. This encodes CASSLQTSGRADTQYF.

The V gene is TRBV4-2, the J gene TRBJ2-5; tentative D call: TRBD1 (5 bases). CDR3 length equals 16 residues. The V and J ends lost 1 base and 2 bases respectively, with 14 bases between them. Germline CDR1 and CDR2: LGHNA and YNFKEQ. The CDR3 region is CASSQGSQGSQETQYF. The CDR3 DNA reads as TGTGCCAGCAGCCAAGGGTCGCAGGGTTCGCAAGAGACCCAGTACTTC.

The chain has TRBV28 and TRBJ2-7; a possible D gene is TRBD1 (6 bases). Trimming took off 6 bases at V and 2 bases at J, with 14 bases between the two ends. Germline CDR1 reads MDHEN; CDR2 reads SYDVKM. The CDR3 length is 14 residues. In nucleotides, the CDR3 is TGTGCCAGCAGCCTCGGTGGACAGCCCTACGAGCAGTACTTC. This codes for CASSLGGQPYEQYF.

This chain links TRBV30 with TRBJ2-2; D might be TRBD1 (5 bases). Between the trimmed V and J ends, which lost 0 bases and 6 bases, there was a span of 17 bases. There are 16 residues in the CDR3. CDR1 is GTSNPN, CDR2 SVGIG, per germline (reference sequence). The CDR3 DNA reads TGTGCCTGGAGTGTACGCCAGGGAAGATTCGCCGGGGAGCTGTTTTTT. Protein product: CAWSVRQGRFAGELFF.

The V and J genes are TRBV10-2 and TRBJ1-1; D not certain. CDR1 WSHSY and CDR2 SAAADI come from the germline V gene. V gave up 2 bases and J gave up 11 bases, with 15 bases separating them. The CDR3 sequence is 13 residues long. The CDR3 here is CASSETDTSRAFF. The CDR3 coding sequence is TGCGCCAGCAGTGAGACTGACACCTCCAGGGCTTTCTTT.

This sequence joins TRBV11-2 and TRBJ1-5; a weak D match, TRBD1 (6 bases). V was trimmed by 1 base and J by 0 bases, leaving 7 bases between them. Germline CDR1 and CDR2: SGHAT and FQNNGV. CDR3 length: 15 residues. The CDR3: CASSLAGASNQPQHF. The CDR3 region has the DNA TGTGCCAGCAGCTTAGCAGGGGCTAGCAATCAGCCCCAGCATTTT.

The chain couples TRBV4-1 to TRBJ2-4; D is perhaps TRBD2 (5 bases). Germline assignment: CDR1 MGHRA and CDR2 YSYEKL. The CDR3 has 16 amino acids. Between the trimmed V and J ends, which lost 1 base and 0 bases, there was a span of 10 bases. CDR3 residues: CASSQASGVAKNIQYF. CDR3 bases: TGCGCCAGCAGCCAAGCCAGCGGAGTAGCCAAAAACATTCAGTACTTC.

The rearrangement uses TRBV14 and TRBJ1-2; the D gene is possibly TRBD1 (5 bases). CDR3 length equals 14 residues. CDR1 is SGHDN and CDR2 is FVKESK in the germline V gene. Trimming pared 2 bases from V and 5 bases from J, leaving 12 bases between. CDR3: CASSQIRQLYGYTF. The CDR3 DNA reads TGTGCCAGCAGCCAAATCAGACAGCTATATGGCTACACCTTC.